This T cell receptor beta chain appears in the sequencing data of a study of blood T cell repertoires in COVID-19. Study details: The study drew acute and convalescent COVID-19 samples from the United States, Italy and Spain. The analysed material was cDNA or gDNA that came from T cells, B-cell-depleted T cells, or PBMCs.

Per the original methods: Using reference gene primer amplification, nucleated cell counts were estimated. TCRdb's table, derived via immunoSEQ multiplex PCR, lists solely in-frame clones and lacks some. The V and J calls and clone size are taken from that table; D and trimming were inferred from the DNA. The data contain 130,000 or so clones, about 80% of them singletons. V lost 4 bases and J 7 bases, leaving 10 bases between the germline ends. The germline V gene has CDR1 SNHLY and CDR2 FYNNEI. This CDR3 contains 12 residues. Sequencing used peripheral blood. The TCR comes from a woman aged 60-75 years with acute or convalescent COVID-19. The rearrangement links TRBV2 to TRBJ1-1; no firm D call. CDR3 nucleotide sequence: TGTGCCAGCAGTGTGGACTGGAGTGAAGCTTTCTTT. It translates to CASSVDWSEAFF.